A selection of T cell receptor beta chains follows, all from one sample in a study of control samples from healthy donors and cancer patients. Sequencing used immunoSEQ multiplex PCR; TCRdb keeps in-frame clones, though not all of them. The table lists 100,000 to 120,000 clones, 88% of them singletons, with roughly 3.7% in the top ten. The specimen sequenced was PBMCs. Source of these receptors: a woman between 55 and 75 years old with lung cancer. Both conserved end residues are trimmed from each CDR3.

v_gene,j_gene,CDR3aa
TRBV7-8,TRBJ2-7,ASSPSTSGAIVEQY
TRBV7-9,TRBJ2-2,ASSLAPETRELF
TRBV4-3,TRBJ1-1,ASSQGTGLMNTEAF
TRBV5-8,TRBJ1-1,ASSPRTGNTEAF
TRBV5-7,TRBJ1-3,ASSSRRPVSGNTIY
TRBV6-6,TRBJ1-5,ATGGRTSNQPQH
TRBV19,TRBJ2-7,ASRLADSYEQY
TRBV6-5,TRBJ2-3,ASIQGVFATDTQY
TRBV9,TRBJ1-3,ASSVASGFSGNTIY
TRBV7-9,TRBJ2-7,ASSFPTGGVGEQY
TRBV7-9,TRBJ2-5,ASSLVAEETQY
TRBV7-6,TRBJ1-4,ASSLQGAAGEKLF
TRBV6-2/TRBV6-3,TRBJ2-6,ASSYHRAFSGANVLT
TRBV6-1,TRBJ2-7,ASSEGRGQGVNEQY
TRBV27,TRBJ1-5,ASSLTGVGNQPQH
TRBV2,TRBJ1-5,ASSEGQTNQPQH
TRBV7-9,TRBJ2-2,ASSLDMTWTGELF
TRBV19,TRBJ2-3,ASSLSGGAPTDTQY
TRBV7-2,TRBJ2-3,ASSSQGIGVTDTQY